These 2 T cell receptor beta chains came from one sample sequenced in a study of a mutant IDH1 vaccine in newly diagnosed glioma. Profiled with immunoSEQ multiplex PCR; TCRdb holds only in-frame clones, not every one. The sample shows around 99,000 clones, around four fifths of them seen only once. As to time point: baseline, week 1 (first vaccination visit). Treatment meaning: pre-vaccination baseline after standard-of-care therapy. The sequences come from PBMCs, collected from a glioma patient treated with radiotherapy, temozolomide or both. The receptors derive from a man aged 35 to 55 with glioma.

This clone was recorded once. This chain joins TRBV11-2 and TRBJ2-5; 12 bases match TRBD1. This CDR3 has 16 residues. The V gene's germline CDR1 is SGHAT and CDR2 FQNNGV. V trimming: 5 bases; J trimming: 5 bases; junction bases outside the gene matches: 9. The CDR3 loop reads CASSARDRGRGETQYF. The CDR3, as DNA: TGTGCCAGCAGCGCCCGGGACAGGGGGCGTGGGGAGACCCAGTACTTC.

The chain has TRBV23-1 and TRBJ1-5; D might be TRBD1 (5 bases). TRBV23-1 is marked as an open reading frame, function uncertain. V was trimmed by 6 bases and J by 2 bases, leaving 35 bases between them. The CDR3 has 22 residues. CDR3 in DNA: TGCGCCAGCAGGGCGCCGCTTCATGGGATTAAGAGTGGGGGGGTTGGCAATCAGCCCCAGCATTTT. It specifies CASRAPLHGIKSGGVGNQPQHF.